Below are 20 T cell receptor beta chains sequenced from a single sample in a study of spatial heterogeneity in lung cancer. The time point is: sample taken at primary tumor resection. Findings of the study overall: Counts that tracked tumor mutation counts were those of expanded intratumoral alpha and beta TCRs.

What these receptors recognize is not known. TCRdb ran MiXCR on the 5' RACE reads and lists one entry per CDR3 protein. This table holds approximately 3,400 distinct CDR3 sequences, roughly 8.7% found once. The sequences come from lung tumor tissue, collected at surgery. These receptors were obtained from a male donor with early-stage non-small cell lung cancer.

Sample share makes this clonotype medium-sized. The V gene is TRBV16, the J gene TRBJ2-2; D perhaps matches TRBD1 (6 bases). CDR3 length: 15 residues. Trimming took off 3 bases at V and 4 bases at J, with 12 bases between the two ends. Per the germline V gene, CDR1 is KGHSY and CDR2 is FQNENV. The CDR3 reads CASSQSQGSTGELFF. CDR3 bases: TGTGCCAGCAGCCAGTCACAGGGATCCACCGGGGAGCTGTTTTTT.

The rearrangement uses TRBV12-3 or TRBV12-4 and TRBJ2-1; TRBD2 matches 7 bases. V shed 6 bases and J 9 bases; nucleotides not matched to a gene: 8. There are 13 residues in the CDR3. CDR3 nucleotide sequence: TGTGCCAGCAGCCTTCAGTCGGGGGGTGAGCAGTTCTTC. As protein: CASSLQSGGEQFF.

In this sample, this clonotype is medium-sized (0.01 to 0.1%). CDR3 bases: TGCGCCAGCAGCTTGGCCGGGGCCCAGGGGTCCTACGAGCAGTACTTC. Encoded protein: CASSLAGAQGSYEQYF. The chain recombines TRBV5-1 with TRBJ2-7; maybe TRBD1 (6 bases). This CDR3 comprises 16 residues. In germline, CDR1 is SGHRS, CDR2 YFSETQ. Trimming removed 0 bases from V and 1 base from J, with 14 bases in between.

This clonotype showed up many times. The chain has TRBV5-1 and TRBJ2-2; D remains ambiguous. The CDR3 covers 14 residues. The V gene's germline CDR1 is SGHRS and CDR2 YFSETQ. V was shortened by 0 bases and J by 3 bases, with 6 bases between the two germline ends. The CDR3 spells CASSLGRDTGELFF. For the CDR3, the DNA is TGCGCCAGCAGCTTGGGAAGAGACACCGGGGAGCTGTTTTTT.

This clonotype is labeled medium-sized (0.01 to 0.1%). The V call is TRBV9, the J call TRBJ2-3, with D hard to call. The CDR3 spans 14 residues. Trimming removed 0 bases at V and 0 bases at J, with 5 bases between. The germline V gene encodes CDR1 SGDLS and CDR2 YYNGEE. CDR3 bases: TGTGCCAGCAGCGTAGGGTCTAGCACAGATACGCAGTATTTT. Its protein is CASSVGSSTDTQYF. The variable domain in full, with the rest retrieved from reference TRBV9 and TRBJ2-3, is DSGVTQTPKHLITATGQRVTLRCSPRSGDLSVYWYQQSLDQGLQFLIQYYNGEERAKGNILERFSAQQFPDLHSELNLSSLELGDSALYFCASSVGSSTDTQYFGPGTRLTVL.

The genes are TRBV20-1 and TRBJ1-2, with a tentative D call TRBD1 (5 bases). V lost 5 bases to trimming and J lost 0 bases, with 10 bases between them. There are 13 residues in the CDR3. Looked up from germline, CDR1 is DFQATT and CDR2 is SNEGSKA (reference sequence). Here the CDR3 reads CSAGRQPNYGYTF. DNA of the CDR3: TGCAGTGCTGGAAGACAGCCTAACTATGGCTACACCTTC.

This clonotype was observed at least ten times. The V and J genes are TRBV7-8 and TRBJ2-2; the D gene is possibly TRBD2 (6 bases). Germline V gives CDR1 SGHVS, CDR2 FQNEAQ. CDR3 length: 13 amino acids. Deletions cut 5 bases from V and 16 bases from J, with 20 bases between. CDR3: CASSQREDTPPFF. In DNA, the CDR3 is TGTGCCAGCAGCCAGAGGGAGGACACCCCGCCGTTTTTT.

Relative to its sample, this clonotype is medium-sized. V usage is TRBV30 and J usage is TRBJ1-1; 7 nucleotides agree with TRBD1. Trimming cost V 4 bases and J 1 base; bases outside gene matches: 3. In germline, CDR1 is GTSNPN, CDR2 SVGIG (reference sequence). There are 13 residues in the CDR3. The CDR3 here is CAWTRTGNTEAFF. CDR3 nucleotide sequence: TGTGCCTGGACCCGGACAGGGAACACTGAAGCTTTCTTT.

This clonotype is termed medium-sized (0.01 to 0.1%). V and J are TRBV20-1 and TRBJ2-7; 8 bases agree with TRBD2. The germline V gene encodes CDR1 DFQATT and CDR2 SNEGSKA (reference sequence). This CDR3 region has 17 residues. The ends lost 3 bases at V and 0 bases at J; junction bases unmatched: 13. The CDR3 DNA follows: TGCAGTGCTAGTCCCCTAGTCGGGAGGGGGAACTCCTACGAGCAGTACTTC. It translates to CSASPLVGRGNSYEQYF.

This chain uses TRBV7-8 with TRBJ2-7; no clear D gene. The ends were cut back, 1 base at V and 13 bases at J, with 8 bases in the middle. Germline CDR1 SGHVS, CDR2 FQNEAQ. This CDR3 is built from 10 residues. CDR3 in DNA: TGTGCCAGCAGCTTAGGGCAGGCCTACTTC. As protein: CASSLGQAYF.

At least ten counts were recorded for this clonotype. Sequence at one end of the junction differs from germline and may be a read error. The J gene is TRBJ2-1, the V gene TRBV7-7; no definite D call. In germline, CDR1 is SSHAT, CDR2 FNYEAQ (reference sequence). The CDR3 is made up of 14 amino acids. CDR3 in DNA: TGTGCTAGCAGCCCACTCCAGGACCGCAATGAGCAGTTCTTC. This translates into CASSPLQDRNEQFF.

The chain links TRBV28 to TRBJ1-2, with 8 bases aligning to TRBD1. CDR3 length: 15 residues. The junction had 11 bases not matched to a gene; V was cut back by 5 bases and J by 6 bases. Looked up from germline, CDR1 is MDHEN and CDR2 is SYDVKM. Here the CDR3 reads CASSAGDRGGDGYTF. CDR3 coding DNA: TGTGCCAGCAGTGCCGGAGACAGGGGAGGTGATGGCTACACCTTC.

By frequency in the sample, this clonotype is medium-sized (0.01 to 0.1%). The rearrangement uses TRBV30 and TRBJ2-4; TRBD2 matches 7 bases. The V segment lost 4 bases and the J segment 2 bases; nucleotides outside the gene matches: 11. The length of the CDR3 is 16 residues. The V gene's germline CDR1 is GTSNPN and CDR2 SVGIG (reference sequence). The CDR3 nucleotides are TGTGCCTGGACCGGAGGACTAGGAAGTTCCAAAAACATTCAGTACTTC. Translating gives CAWTGGLGSSKNIQYF.

This clonotype is termed large. The rearrangement links TRBV7-9 to TRBJ2-5, with D unclear. CDR3 length equals 13 residues. CDR1 is SEHNR, CDR2 FQNEAQ, per germline (reference sequence). Trimming shortened V by 1 base and J by 7 bases, and 10 bases separated the two germline ends. The CDR3 coding sequence is TGTGCCAGCAGCTTAGAGGCCTGGAGGACCCAGTACTTC. It specifies CASSLEAWRTQYF. The full variable domain, rest sourced from reference TRBV7-9 and TRBJ2-5, is DTGVSQNPRHKITKRGQNVTFRCDPISEHNRLYWYRQTLGQGPEFLTYFQNEAQLEKSRLLSDRFSAERPKGSFSTLEIQRTEQGDSAMYLCASSLEAWRTQYFGPGTRLLVL.

This chain links TRBV18 with TRBJ2-5; D remains ambiguous. CDR1 is KGHSH and CDR2 is LQKENI in the germline V gene. The CDR3 length is 12 residues. Trimming removed 3 bases at V and 1 base at J, with 3 bases between. The CDR3 nucleotides are TGTGCCAGCTCACCGCTCCAAGAGACCCAGTACTTC. This sequence encodes CASSPLQETQYF.

In this sample, this clonotype is medium-sized. CDR3 bases: TGTGCCAGCAGATTGGATCCCTCCGCCGAGCAGTACTTC. This sequence encodes CASRLDPSAEQYF. V usage is TRBV7-6 and J usage is TRBJ2-7; D ambiguous. V was clipped by 6 bases and J by 6 bases, with 15 bases between them. Germline lookup yields CDR1 SGHVS and CDR2 FNYEAQ. This CDR3 spans 13 amino acids.

There are many counts of this clonotype. DNA for the CDR3: TGTGCCAGCAGCGCCCAAGACGGCATTCAGTACTTC. Protein: CASSAQDGIQYF. The chain combines TRBV7-6 with TRBJ2-4, with no clear D. Trimming shortened V by 5 bases and J by 9 bases, and 11 bases separated the two germline ends. The CDR3 covers 12 residues. The germline gives CDR1 SGHVS, CDR2 FNYEAQ.

J is TRBJ2-2 and V is TRBV7-6, with 9 bases aligning to TRBD1. Looked up from germline, CDR1 is SGHVS and CDR2 is FNYEAQ. The trim removed 5 bases at V and 4 bases at J, leaving 8 bases unmatched. The CDR3 is made up of 16 amino acids. CDR3 loop: CASSRTGGFVTGELFF. For the CDR3, the DNA is TGTGCCAGCAGCAGAACAGGGGGCTTCGTCACCGGGGAGCTGTTTTTT.

V is TRBV7-9 and J is TRBJ2-5; 14 positions agree with TRBD2. Losses at the gene ends were 5 bases for V and 1 base for J; bases not matched to a gene: 3. The CDR3 extends over 16 amino acids. CDR1 and CDR2 (germline): SEHNR, FQNEAQ (reference sequence). CDR3 bases: TGTGCCAGCAGCGCCGGGACTAGCGGGGGCCAAGAGACCCAGTACTTC. Its protein product is CASSAGTSGGQETQYF.

This clonotype turned up a few times. The rearrangement uses TRBV29-1 and TRBJ2-3, with 8 bases fitting TRBD1. CDR3 length equals 15 residues. V lost 3 bases, J lost 5 bases, and 10 bases stayed unmatched. Germline V gene data show CDR1 as SQVTM and CDR2 as ANQGSEA. The DNA for the CDR3 is TGCAGCGTTGAGTTAGGACAGGGACACGTAGATACGCAGTATTTT. Translating it yields CSVELGQGHVDTQYF.